Below, 11 T cell receptor beta chains from the same sample are listed, as sequenced in a study of spatial heterogeneity in lung cancer. Sample time point: sample taken at primary tumor resection. The study's findings and limits: Counts of expanded alpha and beta TCRs within tumors tracked the tumor nonsynonymous mutation count.

MiXCR, run by TCRdb on the 5' RACE reads, gives a single entry per CDR3 protein. The data contain thousands of distinct CDR3 sequences, approximately 12% of them singletons. The antigens of these receptors remain unknown. The material was lung tumor tissue, obtained at surgery. Source of these receptors: a male donor with early-stage non-small cell lung cancer.

This clonotype was detected ten times or more. The library was designed around alpha chains, so this beta chain is a stray read whose abundance carries little weight. The chain couples TRBV4-1 to TRBJ2-5; tentative D call: TRBD2 (6 bases). V lost 5 bases and J lost 2, with 9 bases in between. The V gene's germline CDR1 is MGHRA and CDR2 YSYEKL. There are 13 residues in the CDR3. DNA for the CDR3: TGCGCCAGCAGCTACGGACTACAAGAGACCCAGTACTTC. Protein: CASSYGLQETQYF.

This clonotype has ten or more counts. This beta chain came through as a stray read in a library set up for alpha chains, and its size says little. V is TRBV7-2 and J is TRBJ2-1, with TRBD2 matching over 11 bases. Germline CDR1 SGHTA, CDR2 FQGNSA. The CDR3 runs 16 residues. V was clipped by 0 bases and J by 7 bases; unmatched bases: 5. As DNA, the CDR3 is TGTGCCAGCAGCTTAGCGGTGACTAGCGGGATTAATGAGCAGTTCTTC. It codes for CASSLAVTSGINEQFF.

With regard to this clonotype: This beta chain lies outside the target of a library built for alpha chains; its clone size means little. The chain links TRBV28 to TRBJ2-7; D might be TRBD1 (5 bases). CDR1 and CDR2 from the germline V gene are MDHEN and SYDVKM. V was trimmed by 3 bases and J by 2 bases, leaving 14 bases between them. The length of the CDR3 is 15 residues. The CDR3 DNA sequence: TGTGCCAGCAGTTTGTGGGGCGACAAGGCCTACGAGCAGTACTTC. Amino acid sequence: CASSLWGDKAYEQYF.

This clonotype was recorded at least ten times. For a library built for alpha chains, this beta chain is a stray read; little rests on its size. The chain uses TRBV28 and TRBJ2-6, with a tentative D call TRBD1 (6 bases). Between the trimmed V and J ends, which lost 4 bases and 1 base, there was a span of 8 bases. The CDR3 totals 15 residues. Germline V gene data show CDR1 as MDHEN and CDR2 as SYDVKM. Here the CDR3 reads CASSSQGSGANVLTF. The DNA for the CDR3 is TGTGCCAGCAGTTCACAGGGTTCTGGGGCCAACGTCCTGACTTTC.

By share of the sample, this clonotype is medium-sized. Because this beta chain is a stray read in a library intended to capture alpha chains, its abundance should not be given much weight. The V and J genes are TRBV11-2 and TRBJ1-2; D not certain. The germline CDR1 and CDR2 sequences are SGHAT and FQNNGV. Trimming shortened V by 1 base and J by 6 bases, and 12 bases separated the two germline ends. The CDR3 totals 14 residues. Here the CDR3 DNA reads TGTGCCAGCAGCTTAGGAAGGGCCACCCATGGCTACACCTTC. Its protein is CASSLGRATHGYTF.

The table lists this clonotype with many counts. As an off-target read in a library built for alpha chains, this beta chain has a frequency of little significance. The V gene is TRBV28, the J gene TRBJ1-2, with TRBD1 as a possible D gene (5 bases). The germline gives CDR1 MDHEN, CDR2 SYDVKM. CDR3 length equals 13 residues. V lost 4 bases and J lost 1, with 7 bases in between. CDR3 sequence (DNA): TGTGCCAGCAGTTCGACAGTTAACTATGGCTACACCTTC. Residues: CASSSTVNYGYTF.

In this sample, this clonotype turned up many times. Found in a library prepared for alpha chains, this beta chain is an off-target read, and its abundance has little meaning. The J gene is TRBJ2-1, the V gene TRBV7-6; 10 nucleotides match TRBD1. V lost 1 base to trimming and J lost 6 bases; unmatched junction nucleotides: 6. CDR1 is SGHVS and CDR2 is FNYEAQ in the germline V gene. This CDR3 has 16 amino acids. DNA for the CDR3: TGTGCCAGCAGCTTAGTTACAGGACAGGGGGGCAATGAGCAGTTCTTC. This gives the protein CASSLVTGQGGNEQFF.

This clonotype was counted at least ten times. Within a library made for alpha chains, this beta chain is off target, and its count is uninformative. This rearrangement joins TRBV9 to TRBJ2-5; 10 bases map to TRBD1. CDR1 and CDR2 from the germline V gene are SGDLS and YYNGEE. With 4 bases clipped from V and 3 bases from J, the junction kept 6 bases outside the gene matches. This CDR3 is 15 amino acids long. CDR3 sequence (DNA): TGTGCCAGCAGCCCCTGGGACAGGGGAGAAGAGACCCAGTACTTC. It yields the protein CASSPWDRGEETQYF.

This clonotype was recorded many times. This beta chain is an unintended read in a library built for alpha chains; its size means little. The chain has TRBV3-1 and TRBJ2-5; D may be TRBD1 or TRBD2 (7 bases each). The CDR3 contains 14 residues. Trimming removed 3 bases from V and 3 bases from J, with 11 bases in between. CDR1 is LGHDT, CDR2 YNNKEL, per germline (reference sequence). CDR3 nucleotide sequence: TGTGCCAGCAGCCACCAGGGGGGGGAAGAGACCCAGTACTTC. Encoded protein: CASSHQGGEETQYF.

Concerning this clonotype: The library was designed around alpha chains, so this beta chain is a stray read whose abundance carries little weight. The chain carries TRBV5-6 and TRBJ1-1; D not resolved. The CDR3 runs 15 residues. V shed 2 bases and J shed 1 base, with 12 bases lying between them. CDR1 and CDR2 (germline): SGHDT, YYEEEE. In DNA form, the CDR3 reads TGTGCCAGCAGCTTACCGGGAGAGACGAACACTGAAGCTTTCTTT. As protein: CASSLPGETNTEAFF.

This clonotype was counted ten times or more. The library was prepared for alpha chains; this beta chain is a stray read, so its frequency means little. CDR3 coding DNA: TGTGCCAGCAGTGGCAACCGGGACTCCAGTTGGCAGTACTTC. This gives the protein CASSGNRDSSWQYF. The J gene is TRBJ2-7, the V gene TRBV6-1; D perhaps matches TRBD2 (6 bases). The length of the CDR3 is 14 residues. The germline CDR1 and CDR2 sequences are MNHNS and SASEGT. V shed 4 bases and J shed 9 bases, with 19 bases lying between them.